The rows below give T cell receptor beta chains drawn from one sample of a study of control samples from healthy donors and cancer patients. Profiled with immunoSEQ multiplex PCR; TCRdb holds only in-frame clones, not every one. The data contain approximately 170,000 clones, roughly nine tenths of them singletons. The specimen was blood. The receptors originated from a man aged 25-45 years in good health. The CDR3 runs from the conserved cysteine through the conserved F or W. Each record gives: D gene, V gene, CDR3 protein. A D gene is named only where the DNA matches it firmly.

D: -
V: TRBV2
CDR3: CASTLDGALNTDTQYF

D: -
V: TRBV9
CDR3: CASSVGPREDYEQYF

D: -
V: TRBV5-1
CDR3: CASSLGPGAYGYTF

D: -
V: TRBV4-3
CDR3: CASSNGATEAFF

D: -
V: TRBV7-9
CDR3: CASSPSWDGYTF

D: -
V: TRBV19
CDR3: CASSTGPQAFF

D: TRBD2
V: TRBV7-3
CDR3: CASSPRMGGGPGNEQFF

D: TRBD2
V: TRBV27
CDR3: CASSFSGGNTGELFF

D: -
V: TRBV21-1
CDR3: CATMDRGLFSSGNTIYF

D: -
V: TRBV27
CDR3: CASSPEGVRPQHF

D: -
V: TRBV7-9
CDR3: CASSLRGIGEKLFF

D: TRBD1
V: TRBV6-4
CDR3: CARTTGAVNQPQHF

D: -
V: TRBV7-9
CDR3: CASSGRQAEAFF

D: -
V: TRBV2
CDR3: CASSGGFGVEKLFF

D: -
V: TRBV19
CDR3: CASSMTDYSNQPQHF

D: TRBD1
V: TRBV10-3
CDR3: CAIRASERTGLDF

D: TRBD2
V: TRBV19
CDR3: CASRGELAKSGGPHDEQFF